These 4 T cell receptor beta chains share one sample of origin, sequenced in a study of cytomegalovirus exposure and HLA in healthy donors. Primers included in the PCR were 60 Vbeta and 13 Jbeta primers. The method was immunoSEQ multiplex PCR; TCRdb's version includes in-frame clones alone and lacks a portion of them. The sample contains over 150,000 clones, roughly 70% of which appear only once. The sample taken for sequencing was PBMCs. These TCRs come from a woman in her thirties or forties in good health and CMV-seropositive.

In the case of this clone: The junction and the germline gene differ at one end; a read error may be behind it. This sample includes further DNA sequences coding for the same CDR3. V and J are TRBV5-8 and TRBJ1-2; weak D call: TRBD1 (5 bases). The CDR3 totals 15 residues. CDR1 and CDR2 (germline): SGHTS, YDEGEE. In DNA form, the CDR3 reads TGCGCCAGCAGCTTGGATAGCGGCGCAGGGAATGGCTACACCTTC. Translating it yields CASSLDSGAGNGYTF.

This clone was seen only a few times. The gene calls are TRBV5-1 and TRBJ2-7; TRBD2 aligns across 8 bases. CDR1 and CDR2 from the germline V gene are SGHRS and YFSETQ. Losses at the gene ends were 0 bases for V and 6 bases for J; bases not matched to a gene: 2. The CDR3 consists of 13 residues. The CDR3 DNA is TGCGCCAGCAGCTTGGATCGGGGGGGCGAGCAGTACTTC. Translating gives CASSLDRGGEQYF. The full variable domain, rest sourced from reference TRBV5-1 and TRBJ2-7, is KAGVTQTPRYLIKTRGQQVTLSCSPISGHRSVSWYQQTPGQGLQFLFEYFSETQRNKGNFPGRFSGRQFSNSRSEMNVSTLELGDSALYLCASSLDRGGEQYFGPGTRLTVT.

V is TRBV9 and J is TRBJ1-1; TRBD1 matches at 9 bases. Germline CDR1 and CDR2: SGDLS and YYNGEE. With V trimmed by 3 bases and J by 0 bases, 0 bases remained unmatched. This CDR3 region has 14 residues. CDR3 amino acids: CASSGQGVNTEAFF. CDR3 in DNA: TGTGCCAGCAGCGGACAGGGGGTGAACACTGAAGCTTTCTTT.

The chain recombines TRBV10-3 with TRBJ1-1, with 12 nucleotides matching TRBD1. The CDR3 has 15 amino acids. The V gene's germline CDR1 is ENHRY and CDR2 SYGVKD. The junction had 3 bases not matched to a gene; V was cut back by 6 bases and J by 1 base. The CDR3, as DNA: TGTGCCATCAGCCGGGACAGGGGGCCGAACACTGAAGCTTTCTTT. It codes for CAISRDRGPNTEAFF.